This TCR beta chain was identified during a study of T cell responses to AZD1222 COVID-19 vaccine. Whole-study findings and limits: At 160-218 and 743-854, vaccine-associated CD4 TCRs were dominant, and they spanned spike. Among those given AZD1222, only five or six were seropositive at baseline.

Per the germline V gene, CDR1 is MNHEY and CDR2 is SVGAGI. V was pared by 8 bases and J by 6 bases, with 13 bases between. The CDR3 runs 12 residues. Assay used: immunoSEQ multiplex PCR; TCRdb lists only in-frame clones, some missing. The top ten hold roughly 6% of the sample, which has roughly 150,000 clones, 90% seen once. A note on this clone: Its antigen is not known.

The clonotype originates from an adult who received the AZD1222 COVID-19 vaccine. Sequencing was performed on peripheral blood, taken 28 days after the second AZD1222 dose. The V call is TRBV6-5, the J call TRBJ1-1, with D possibly TRBD1 on 5 matching bases. In DNA form, the CDR3 reads TGTGCCAGCTCAGGGACGTACTCTGAAGCTTTCTTT. Its protein is CASSGTYSEAFF.